The 15 T cell receptor beta chains below all came from one sample that was sequenced in a study of PD-1 blockade in classical Hodgkin lymphoma. Profiling relied on immunoSEQ multiplex PCR, and the TCRdb table lists in-frame clones only, not all of them. The sample consists of 2,000 to 3,000 clones, roughly 58% of them appearing once. Every single patient, without exception, relapsed after autologous stem cell transplantation, and brentuximab vedotin exposure varied. The specimen was peripheral blood mononuclear cells (PBMCs), collected at baseline. These receptors were collected from a human donor with classical Hodgkin lymphoma.

The chain carries TRBV4-1 and TRBJ1-5; no clear D gene. The germline gives CDR1 MGHRA, CDR2 YSYEKL. The CDR3 is made up of 13 amino acids. Deletions cut 0 bases from V and 7 bases from J, with 7 bases between. The CDR3 region has the DNA TGCGCCAGCAGCCAAGAACTCCTACAGCCCCAGCATTTT. It yields the protein CASSQELLQPQHF.

This sequence joins TRBV7-9 and TRBJ2-3; weak D call: TRBD2 (6 bases). Trimming shortened V by 0 bases and J by 1 base, and 14 bases separated the two germline ends. Looked up from germline, CDR1 is SEHNR and CDR2 is FQNEAQ (reference sequence). This CDR3 contains 17 residues. Here the CDR3 reads CASSLATAWGGTDTQYF. The CDR3 nucleotides read TGTGCCAGCAGCTTAGCGACGGCCTGGGGGGGCACAGATACGCAGTATTTT.

This clone is labeled as large. This chain connects TRBV5-4 to TRBJ2-7; TRBD2 matches at 7 bases. With 4 bases clipped from V and 3 bases from J, the junction kept 10 bases outside the gene matches. Germline V gene data show CDR1 as SGHNT and CDR2 as YYREEE (reference sequence). There are 15 residues in the CDR3. In DNA form, the CDR3 reads TGTGCCAGCAGCCACCCGGGGGAGGGCCTCTACGAGCAGTACTTC. As protein: CASSHPGEGLYEQYF.

The chain has TRBV6-1 and TRBJ1-1, with unresolved D. V was clipped by 2 bases and J by 1 base, with 5 bases between them. The germline V gene has CDR1 MNHNS and CDR2 SASEGT. This CDR3 has 13 amino acids. CDR3 sequence reads: CASSEYRNTEAFF. For the CDR3, the DNA is TGTGCCAGCAGTGAATACAGGAACACTGAAGCTTTCTTT.

The rearrangement links TRBV6-1 to TRBJ2-2; D remains ambiguous. Germline V gene data show CDR1 as MNHNS and CDR2 as SASEGT. This CDR3 is built from 13 residues. Between the trimmed V and J ends, which lost 3 bases and 4 bases, there was a span of 6 bases. The CDR3 is CASSDTFTGELFF. CDR3 nucleotides: TGTGCCAGCAGTGACACCTTCACCGGGGAGCTGTTTTTT.

The gene calls are TRBV6-5 and TRBJ2-1; TRBD2 might be the D (5 bases). The CDR3 runs 15 residues. Germline V CDR1 and CDR2: MNHEY, SVGAGI. With 3 bases removed from V and 4 bases from J, the gap between germline ends came to 13 bases. CDR3 coding DNA: TGTGCCAGCAGTTATTCGGCGCGAGGGTACAATGAGCAGTTCTTC. Encoded protein: CASSYSARGYNEQFF.

As DNA, the CDR3 is TGTGCCAGCAGTGAACAGCGGGCTGATACGCAGTATTTT. This encodes CASSEQRADTQYF. The chain carries TRBV6-1 and TRBJ2-3; D may be TRBD2 (6 bases). Between the trimmed V and J ends, which lost 2 bases and 6 bases, there was a span of 9 bases. CDR3 length: 13 amino acids. Germline CDR1 is MNHNS and CDR2 is SASEGT.

The V call is TRBV18, the J call TRBJ2-7, with unresolved D. The CDR3 covers 14 residues. CDR1 is KGHSH and CDR2 is LQKENI in the germline V gene. V was shortened by 1 base and J by 5 bases, with 12 bases between the two germline ends. CDR3 nucleotides: TGTGCCAGCTCACCACTAGGGCAGTTTAACGAGCAGTACTTC. It codes for CASSPLGQFNEQYF. The variable domain in full, with the rest retrieved from reference TRBV18 and TRBJ2-7, is NAGVMQNPRHLVRRRGQEARLRCSPMKGHSHVYWYRQLPEEGLKFMVYLQKENIIDESGMPKERFSAEFPKEGPSILRIQQVVRGDSAAYFCASSPLGQFNEQYFGPGTRLTVT.

This sequence joins TRBV13 and TRBJ2-1; possibly TRBD1 or TRBD2 for D (5 bases each). V lost 6 bases and J lost 8, with 11 bases in between. CDR1 PRHDT and CDR2 FYEKMQ come from the germline V gene (reference sequence). The CDR3 spans 12 residues. The CDR3 nucleotides are TGTGCCAGCAGTGACCGGGGCGATGAGCAGTTCTTC. Translated: CASSDRGDEQFF.

The chain couples TRBV5-6 to TRBJ2-4; 10 bases agree with TRBD1. The CDR3 is 18 residues long. Looked up from germline, CDR1 is SGHDT and CDR2 is YYEEEE. Losses at the gene ends were 5 bases for V and 0 bases for J; bases not matched to a gene: 11. For the CDR3, the DNA is TGTGCCAGCAGAGCCGGGACAGGGGCCTCCCTAGCCAAAAACATTCAGTACTTC. It encodes CASRAGTGASLAKNIQYF. The whole variable domain, filled in from reference TRBV5-6 and TRBJ2-4, reads DAGVTQSPTHLIKTRGQQVTLRCSPKSGHDTVSWYQQALGQGPQFIFQYYEEEERQRGNFPDRFSGHQFPNYSSELNVNALLLGDSALYLCASRAGTGASLAKNIQYFGAGTRLSVL.

This clone was counted only a few times. The junction departs from germline at one end; a sequencing error may be responsible. This rearrangement joins TRBV6-6 to TRBJ2-7, with D perhaps TRBD1 or TRBD2 (6 bases each). This CDR3 comprises 11 residues. The germline gives CDR1 MNHNY, CDR2 SVGAGI (reference sequence). The CDR3 region has the DNA TGTGCCAGCAGTTACTGGGGGGACAACTTCTTC. Its translation is CASSYWGDNFF.

The V call is TRBV6-1, the J call TRBJ1-3, with D perhaps matching TRBD1 (5 bases). CDR3 length: 13 residues. V dropped 1 base and J dropped 7 bases, with 8 bases sitting between them. Germline values: CDR1 MNHNS, CDR2 SASEGT. DNA for the CDR3: TGTGCCAGCAGTGAAGAGCGGGGGAACACCATATATTTT. It is translated as CASSEERGNTIYF.

V usage is TRBV19 and J usage is TRBJ2-7; 8 positions match TRBD2. With 5 bases clipped from V and 6 bases from J, the junction kept 6 bases outside the gene matches. The CDR3 length is 13 residues. Per germline, CDR1 LNHDA and CDR2 SQIVND (reference sequence). The CDR3 loop is CASSATGTSEQYF. For the CDR3, the DNA is TGTGCCAGTAGTGCAACCGGGACTAGCGAGCAGTACTTC.

The chain couples TRBV13 to TRBJ2-7, with 7 positions matching TRBD1. The J segment lost 3 bases and the V segment lost 3 bases, leaving 14 bases of the junction unmatched. Germline CDR1 reads PRHDT; CDR2 reads FYEKMQ (reference sequence). This CDR3 region has 17 residues. CDR3 protein: CASSFIVPGQKYYEQYF. CDR3 DNA: TGTGCCAGCAGCTTCATAGTTCCGGGACAGAAGTACTACGAGCAGTACTTC.

The genes are TRBV25-1 and TRBJ2-1; 12 nucleotides align to TRBD2. The J segment lost 0 bases and the V segment lost 5 bases, leaving 8 bases of the junction unmatched. Germline V gene data show CDR1 as MGHDK and CDR2 as SYGVNS. The CDR3 loop spans 18 amino acids. The DNA for the CDR3 is TGTGCCAGCAGTAAAAGACTAGCGGGGGCGAGCTCCTACAATGAGCAGTTCTTC. Its protein product is CASSKRLAGASSYNEQFF.